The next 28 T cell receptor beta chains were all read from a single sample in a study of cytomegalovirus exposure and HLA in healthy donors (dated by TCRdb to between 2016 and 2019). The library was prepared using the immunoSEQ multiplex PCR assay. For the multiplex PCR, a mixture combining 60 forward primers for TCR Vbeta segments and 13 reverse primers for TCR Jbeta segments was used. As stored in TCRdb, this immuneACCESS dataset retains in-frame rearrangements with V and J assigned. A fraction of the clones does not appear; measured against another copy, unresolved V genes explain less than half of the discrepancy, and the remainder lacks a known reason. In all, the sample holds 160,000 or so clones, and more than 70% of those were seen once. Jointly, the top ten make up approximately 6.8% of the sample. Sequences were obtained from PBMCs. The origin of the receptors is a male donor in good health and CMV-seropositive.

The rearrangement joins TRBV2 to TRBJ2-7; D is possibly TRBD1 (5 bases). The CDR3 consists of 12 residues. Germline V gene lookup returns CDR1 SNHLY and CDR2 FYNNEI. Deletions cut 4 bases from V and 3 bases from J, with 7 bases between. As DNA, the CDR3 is TGTGCCAGCAGTGGGGGCCTCTACGAGCAGTACTTC. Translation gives CASSGGLYEQYF. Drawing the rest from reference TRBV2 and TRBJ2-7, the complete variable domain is EPEVTQTPSHQVTQMGQEVILRCVPISNHLYFYWYRQILGQKVEFLVSFYNNEISEKSEIFDDQFSVERPDGSNFTLKIRSTKLEDSAMYFCASSGGLYEQYFGPGTRLTVT.

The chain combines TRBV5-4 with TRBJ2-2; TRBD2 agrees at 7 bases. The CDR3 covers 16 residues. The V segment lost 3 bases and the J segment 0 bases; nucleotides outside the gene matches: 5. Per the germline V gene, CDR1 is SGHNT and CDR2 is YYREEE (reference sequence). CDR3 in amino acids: CASSSPSGANTGELFF. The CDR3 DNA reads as TGTGCCAGCAGCTCCCCTAGCGGAGCGAACACCGGGGAGCTGTTTTTT.

The CDR3 nucleotides read TGTGCCAGTAGGCTCTGGAGTCCTAGGGGCGGCTACACCTTC. This codes for CASRLWSPRGGYTF. J is TRBJ1-2 and V is TRBV19; weak D call: TRBD1 (5 bases). The V end lost 6 bases, the J end lost 8 bases, and 19 bases lay between the germline ends. Germline V gives CDR1 LNHDA, CDR2 SQIVND (reference sequence). This CDR3 comprises 14 residues.

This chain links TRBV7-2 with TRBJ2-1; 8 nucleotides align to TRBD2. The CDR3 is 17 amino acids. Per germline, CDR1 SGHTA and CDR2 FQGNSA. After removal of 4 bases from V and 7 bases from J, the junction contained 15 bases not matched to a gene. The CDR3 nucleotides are TGTGCCAGCAGCTCCGGGGGGGGGCGGGCGGACCGGAATGAGCAGTTCTTC. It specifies CASSSGGGRADRNEQFF.

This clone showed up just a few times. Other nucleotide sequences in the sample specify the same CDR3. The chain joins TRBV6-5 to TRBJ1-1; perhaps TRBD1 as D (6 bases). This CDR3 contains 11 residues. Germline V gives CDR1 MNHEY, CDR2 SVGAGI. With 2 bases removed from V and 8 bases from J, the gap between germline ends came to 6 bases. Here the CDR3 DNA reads TGTGCCAGCAGTTACGGGGGCGAAGCTTTCTTT. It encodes CASSYGGEAFF.

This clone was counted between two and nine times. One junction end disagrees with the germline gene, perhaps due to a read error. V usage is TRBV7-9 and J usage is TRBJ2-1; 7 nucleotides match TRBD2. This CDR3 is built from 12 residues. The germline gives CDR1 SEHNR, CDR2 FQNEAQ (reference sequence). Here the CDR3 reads CSSSPWGGEQFF. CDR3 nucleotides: TGTTCCAGCAGCCCCTGGGGGGGTGAGCAGTTCTTC.

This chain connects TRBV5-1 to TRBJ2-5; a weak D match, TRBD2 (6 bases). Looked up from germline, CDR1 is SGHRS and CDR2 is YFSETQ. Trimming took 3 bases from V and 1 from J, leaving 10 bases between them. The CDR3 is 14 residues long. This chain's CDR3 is CASSSGLTQETQYF. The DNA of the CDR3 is TGCGCCAGCAGCTCGGGACTCACCCAAGAGACCCAGTACTTC.

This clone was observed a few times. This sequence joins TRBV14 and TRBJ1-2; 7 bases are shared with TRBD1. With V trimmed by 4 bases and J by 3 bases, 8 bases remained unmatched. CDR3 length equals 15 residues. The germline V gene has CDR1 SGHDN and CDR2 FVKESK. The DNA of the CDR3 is TGTGCCAGCAGCCCACAGGGGAGCATGTACTATGGCTACACCTTC. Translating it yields CASSPQGSMYYGYTF.

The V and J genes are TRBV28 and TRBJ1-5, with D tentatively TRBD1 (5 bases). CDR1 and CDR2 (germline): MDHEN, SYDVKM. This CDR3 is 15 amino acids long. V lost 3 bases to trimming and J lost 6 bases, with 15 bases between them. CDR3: CASSFGQAGGQPQHF. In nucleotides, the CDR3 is TGTGCCAGCAGTTTTGGGCAGGCCGGGGGTCAGCCCCAGCATTTT.

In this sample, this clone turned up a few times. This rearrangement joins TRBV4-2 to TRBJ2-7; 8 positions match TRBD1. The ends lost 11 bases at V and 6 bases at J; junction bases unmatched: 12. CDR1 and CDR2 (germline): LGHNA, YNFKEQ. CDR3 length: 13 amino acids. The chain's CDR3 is CAAATDRGGEQYF. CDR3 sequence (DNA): TGTGCCGCCGCGACAGACAGGGGCGGCGAGCAGTACTTC.

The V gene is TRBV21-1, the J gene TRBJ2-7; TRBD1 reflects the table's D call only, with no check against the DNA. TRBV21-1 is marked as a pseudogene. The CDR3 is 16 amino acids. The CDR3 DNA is TGTGCCAGCAGCAAATCTAGGGGGGACAGCTCCTACGAGCAGTACTTC. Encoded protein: CASSKSRGDSSYEQYF.

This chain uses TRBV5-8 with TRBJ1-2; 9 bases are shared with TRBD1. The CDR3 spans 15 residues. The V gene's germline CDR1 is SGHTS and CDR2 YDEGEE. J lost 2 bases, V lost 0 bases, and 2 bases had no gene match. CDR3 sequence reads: CASSLAGTGNYGYTF. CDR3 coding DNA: TGTGCCAGCAGCTTGGCCGGGACAGGGAACTATGGCTACACCTTC.

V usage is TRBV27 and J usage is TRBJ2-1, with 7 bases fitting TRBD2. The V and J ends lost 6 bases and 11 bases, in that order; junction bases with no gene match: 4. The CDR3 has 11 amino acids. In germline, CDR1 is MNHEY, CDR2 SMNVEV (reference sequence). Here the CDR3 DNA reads TGTGCCAGCAGATTGGGGGGGAAGCAGTTCTTC. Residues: CASRLGGKQFF.

CDR3 DNA sequence: TGTGCCAGCAGAGGAACCGGGACTAGCGCCACCGGGGAGCTGTTTTTT. As protein: CASRGTGTSATGELFF. This chain links TRBV9 with TRBJ2-2; TRBD2 matches 10 bases. The germline V gene has CDR1 SGDLS and CDR2 YYNGEE. The CDR3 length is 16 residues. With 5 bases clipped from V and 4 bases from J, the junction kept 8 bases outside the gene matches.

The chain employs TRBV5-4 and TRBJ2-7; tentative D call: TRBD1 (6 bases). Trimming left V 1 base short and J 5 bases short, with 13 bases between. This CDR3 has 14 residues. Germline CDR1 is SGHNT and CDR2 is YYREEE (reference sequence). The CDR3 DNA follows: TGTGCCAGCAGCTTGACAGGGTCTCGCCACGAGCAGTACTTC. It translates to CASSLTGSRHEQYF.

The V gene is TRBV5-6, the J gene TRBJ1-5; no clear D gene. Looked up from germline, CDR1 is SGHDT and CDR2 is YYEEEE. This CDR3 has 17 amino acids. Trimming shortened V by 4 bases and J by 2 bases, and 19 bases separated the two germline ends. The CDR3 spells CASSPQDEDLGNQPQHF. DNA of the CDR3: TGTGCCAGCAGCCCCCAAGACGAGGATTTAGGCAATCAGCCCCAGCATTTT.

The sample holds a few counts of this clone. CDR3 amino acids: CASSNPEYEQYF. The CDR3, as DNA: TGTGCCAGCTCCAACCCGGAGTACGAGCAGTACTTC. The genes are TRBV18 and TRBJ2-7; D uncertain. The CDR3 extends over 12 amino acids. The germline V and J ends were trimmed by 6 bases and 4 bases, with 10 bases remaining between them. CDR1 is KGHSH, CDR2 LQKENI, per germline.

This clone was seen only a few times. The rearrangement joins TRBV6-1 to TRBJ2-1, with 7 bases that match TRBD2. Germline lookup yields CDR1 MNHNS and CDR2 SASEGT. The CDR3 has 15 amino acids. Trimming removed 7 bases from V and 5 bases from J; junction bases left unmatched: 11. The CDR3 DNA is TGTGCCAGCAATCGACCGGGACTAACTAACAATGAGCAGTTCTTC. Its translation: CASNRPGLTNNEQFF.

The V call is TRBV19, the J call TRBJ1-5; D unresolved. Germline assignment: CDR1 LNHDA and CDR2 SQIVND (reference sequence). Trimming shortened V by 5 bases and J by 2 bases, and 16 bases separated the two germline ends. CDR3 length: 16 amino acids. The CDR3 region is CASSLAVGGGNQPQHF. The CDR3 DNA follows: TGTGCCAGTAGTCTCGCGGTAGGCGGCGGCAATCAGCCCCAGCATTTT.

The CDR3 region is CASSAGTPGDIQYF. CDR3 nucleotide sequence: TGTGCCAGCAGTGCCGGGACTCCGGGTGATATTCAGTACTTC. The V and J genes are TRBV6-6 and TRBJ2-4; possibly TRBD2 for D (6 bases). Germline V gene data show CDR1 as MNHNY and CDR2 as SVGAGI (reference sequence). V was pared by 5 bases and J by 10 bases, with 18 bases between. This CDR3 comprises 14 residues.

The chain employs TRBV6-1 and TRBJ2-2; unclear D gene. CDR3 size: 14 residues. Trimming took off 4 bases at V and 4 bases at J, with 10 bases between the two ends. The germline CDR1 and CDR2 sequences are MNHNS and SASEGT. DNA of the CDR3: TGTGCCAGCAGTGTAGTACAGCTCACCGGGGAGCTGTTTTTT. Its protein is CASSVVQLTGELFF.

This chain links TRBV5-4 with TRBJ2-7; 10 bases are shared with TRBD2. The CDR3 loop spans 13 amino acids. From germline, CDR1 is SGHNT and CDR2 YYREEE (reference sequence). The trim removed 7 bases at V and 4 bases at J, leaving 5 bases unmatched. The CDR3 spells CASSWTSGYEQYF. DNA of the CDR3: TGTGCCAGCTCATGGACTAGCGGTTACGAGCAGTACTTC.

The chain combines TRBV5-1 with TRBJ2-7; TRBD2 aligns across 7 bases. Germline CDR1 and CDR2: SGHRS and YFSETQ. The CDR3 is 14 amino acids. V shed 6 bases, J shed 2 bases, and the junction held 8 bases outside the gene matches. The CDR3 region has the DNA TGCGCCAGCAAAGCAGGGACTACCCCCTACGAGCAGTACTTC. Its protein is CASKAGTTPYEQYF. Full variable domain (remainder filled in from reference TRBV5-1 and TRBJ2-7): KAGVTQTPRYLIKTRGQQVTLSCSPISGHRSVSWYQQTPGQGLQFLFEYFSETQRNKGNFPGRFSGRQFSNSRSEMNVSTLELGDSALYLCASKAGTTPYEQYFGPGTRLTVT.

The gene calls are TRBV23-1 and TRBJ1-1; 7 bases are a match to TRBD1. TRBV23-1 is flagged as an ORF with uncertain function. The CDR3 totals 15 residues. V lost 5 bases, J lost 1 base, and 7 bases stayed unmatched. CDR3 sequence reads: CASSLWDRSNTEAFF. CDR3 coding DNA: TGCGCCAGCAGTTTGTGGGACAGATCGAACACTGAAGCTTTCTTT.

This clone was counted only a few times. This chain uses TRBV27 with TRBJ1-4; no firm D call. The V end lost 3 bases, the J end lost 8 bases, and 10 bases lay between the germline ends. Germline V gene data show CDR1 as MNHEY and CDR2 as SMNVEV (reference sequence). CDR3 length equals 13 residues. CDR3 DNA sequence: TGTGCCAGCAGTTTTTGGACTGGGGAAAAACTGTTTTTT. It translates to CASSFWTGEKLFF.

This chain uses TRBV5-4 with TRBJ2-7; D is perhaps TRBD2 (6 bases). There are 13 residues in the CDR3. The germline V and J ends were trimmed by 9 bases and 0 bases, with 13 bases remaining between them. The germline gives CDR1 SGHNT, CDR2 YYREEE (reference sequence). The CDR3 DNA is TGTGCCACCACGGGAGCCAGCTCCTACGAGCAGTACTTC. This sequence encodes CATTGASSYEQYF.

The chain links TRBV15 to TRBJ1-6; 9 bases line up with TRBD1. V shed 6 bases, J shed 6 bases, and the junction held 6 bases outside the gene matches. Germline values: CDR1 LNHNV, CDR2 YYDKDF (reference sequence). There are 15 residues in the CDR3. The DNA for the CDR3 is TGTGCCACCAGGAAGGACAGGGGAGCTAATTCACCCCTCCACTTT. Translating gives CATRKDRGANSPLHF.

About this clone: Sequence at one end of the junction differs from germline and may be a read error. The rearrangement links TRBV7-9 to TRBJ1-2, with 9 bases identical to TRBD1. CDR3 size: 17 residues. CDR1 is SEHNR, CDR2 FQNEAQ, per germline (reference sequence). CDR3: CSSSHPGQGLANYGYTF. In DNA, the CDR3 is TGTTCCAGCAGCCACCCGGGACAGGGACTGGCTAACTATGGCTACACCTTC.